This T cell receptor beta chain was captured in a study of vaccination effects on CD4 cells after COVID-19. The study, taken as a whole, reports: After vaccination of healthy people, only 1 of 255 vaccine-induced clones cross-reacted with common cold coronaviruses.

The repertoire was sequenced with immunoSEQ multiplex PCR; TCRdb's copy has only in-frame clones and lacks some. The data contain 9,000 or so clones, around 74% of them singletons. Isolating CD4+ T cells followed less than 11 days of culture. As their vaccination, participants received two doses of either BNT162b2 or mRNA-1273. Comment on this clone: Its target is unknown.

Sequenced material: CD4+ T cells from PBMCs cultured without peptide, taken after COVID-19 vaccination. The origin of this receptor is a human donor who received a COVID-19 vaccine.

The CDR3 DNA follows: TGTGCCAGCAGCCAGACTTCTTCACCCCTCCACTTT. The encoded protein is CASSQTSSPLHF. The chain employs TRBV7-2 and TRBJ1-6; D gene unclear. The germline gives CDR1 SGHTA, CDR2 FQGNSA. The CDR3 sequence is 12 residues long. V was cut by 5 bases and J by 9 bases, with 8 bases left in between.